The sample holds many counts of the clone carrying this T cell receptor (beta chain). Antigen: not known. This sample is part of a study of early T cells in non-severe SARS-CoV-2 infection. General observations from the study: Anti-spike CD8 responses were favored by VDJdb matching, which missed private and CD4 specificities.

The CDR3 has 14 residues. The germline V gene encodes CDR1 MNHNS and CDR2 SASEGT. Deletions cut 2 bases from V and 4 bases from J, with 9 bases between. The TCR library protocol was used to attach unique molecular identifiers. These identifiers were attached to individual cDNA molecules. One entry per CDR3 protein results from TCRdb running MiXCR on the 5' RACE reads. The table records roughly 75,000 distinct CDR3 sequences, about 11% of them present only once. This clonotype was sampled from an adult who was a healthcare worker with PCR-confirmed SARS-CoV-2 infection or an uninfected control (not recorded which). The chain combines TRBV6-1 with TRBJ1-3; D gene unclear. Sequenced material: whole blood. The CDR3 reads CASSELERGNTIYF. In nucleotides, the CDR3 is TGTGCCAGCAGTGAATTGGAGAGAGGAAACACCATATATTTT.